The table lists the clone carrying this TCR beta chain with a count of one. This entry belongs to a study of T cell changes during pregnancy in multiple sclerosis. Measured with immunoSEQ multiplex PCR; TCRdb has only the in-frame clones, and not every one. Of around 130,000 clones in the sample, 85% to 95% are singletons; the top ten hold approximately 6.2%. Germline CDR1 and CDR2: SGHVS and FQNEAQ. Trimming shortened V by 8 bases and J by 3 bases, and 14 bases separated the two germline ends. The CDR3 spans 13 residues. The sample in question was peripheral blood, obtained before pregnancy. This sequence joins TRBV7-8 and TRBJ2-7; D is uncertain. The TCR sequence derives from a female donor with multiple sclerosis, enrolled in a pregnancy study. The chain's CDR3 is CASGNRALYEQYF. Written as DNA, the CDR3 is TGTGCCAGCGGTAATCGCGCCCTCTACGAGCAGTACTTC.